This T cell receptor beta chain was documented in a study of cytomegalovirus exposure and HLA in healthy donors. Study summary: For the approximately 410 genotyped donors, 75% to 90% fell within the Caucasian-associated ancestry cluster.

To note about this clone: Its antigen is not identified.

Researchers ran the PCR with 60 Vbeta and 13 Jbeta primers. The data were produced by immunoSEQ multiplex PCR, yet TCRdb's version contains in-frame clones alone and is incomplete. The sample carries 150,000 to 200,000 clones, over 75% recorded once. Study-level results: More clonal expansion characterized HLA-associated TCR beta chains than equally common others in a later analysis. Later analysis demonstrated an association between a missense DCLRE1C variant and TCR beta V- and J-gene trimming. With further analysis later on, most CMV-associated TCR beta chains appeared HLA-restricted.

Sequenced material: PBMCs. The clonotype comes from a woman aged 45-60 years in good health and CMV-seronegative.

CDR3 sequence reads: CATKESAETQYF. CDR3 nucleotide sequence: TGTGCCACTAAGGAGTCAGCGGAGACCCAGTACTTC. V and J are TRBV10-3 and TRBJ2-5; D uncertain. Per the germline V gene, CDR1 is ENHRY and CDR2 is SYGVKD. V lost 10 bases to trimming and J lost 5 bases, with 14 bases between them. The CDR3 is 12 amino acids.